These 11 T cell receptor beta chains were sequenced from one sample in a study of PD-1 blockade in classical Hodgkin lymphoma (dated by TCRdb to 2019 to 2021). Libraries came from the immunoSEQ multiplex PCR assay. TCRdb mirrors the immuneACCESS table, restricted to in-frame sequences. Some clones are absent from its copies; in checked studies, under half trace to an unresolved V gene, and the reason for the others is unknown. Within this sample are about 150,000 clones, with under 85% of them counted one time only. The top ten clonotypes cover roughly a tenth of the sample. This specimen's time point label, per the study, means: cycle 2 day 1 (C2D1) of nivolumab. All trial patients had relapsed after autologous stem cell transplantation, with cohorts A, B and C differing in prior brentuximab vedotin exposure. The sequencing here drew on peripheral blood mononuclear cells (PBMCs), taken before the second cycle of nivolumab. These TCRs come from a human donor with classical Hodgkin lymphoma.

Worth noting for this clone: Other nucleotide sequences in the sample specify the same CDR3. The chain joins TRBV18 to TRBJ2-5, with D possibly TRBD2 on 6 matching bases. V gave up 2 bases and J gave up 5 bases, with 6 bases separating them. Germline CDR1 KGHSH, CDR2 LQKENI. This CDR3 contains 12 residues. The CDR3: CASSPGRETQYF. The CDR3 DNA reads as TGTGCCAGCTCACCAGGGAGGGAGACCCAGTACTTC.

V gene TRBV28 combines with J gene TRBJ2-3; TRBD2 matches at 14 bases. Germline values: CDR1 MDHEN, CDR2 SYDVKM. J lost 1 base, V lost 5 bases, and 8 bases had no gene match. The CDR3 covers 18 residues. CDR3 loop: CASSPRLAGGQRTDTQYF. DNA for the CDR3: TGTGCCAGCAGTCCCCGACTAGCGGGAGGGCAGCGCACAGATACGCAGTATTTT. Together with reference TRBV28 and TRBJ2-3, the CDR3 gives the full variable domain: DVKVTQSSRYLVKRTGEKVFLECVQDMDHENMFWYRQDPGLGLRLIYFSYDVKMKEKGDIPEGYSVSREKKERFSLILESASTNQTSMYLCASSPRLAGGQRTDTQYFGPGTRLTVL.

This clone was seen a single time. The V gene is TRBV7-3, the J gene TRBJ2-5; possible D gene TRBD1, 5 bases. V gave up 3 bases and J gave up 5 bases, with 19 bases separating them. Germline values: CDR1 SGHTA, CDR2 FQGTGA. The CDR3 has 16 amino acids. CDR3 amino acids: CASSLGPFAALETQYF. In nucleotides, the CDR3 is TGTGCCAGCAGCTTGGGGCCCTTTGCCGCCCTTGAGACCCAGTACTTC. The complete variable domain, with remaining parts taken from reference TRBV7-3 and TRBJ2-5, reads GAGVSQTPSNKVTEKGKYVELRCDPISGHTALYWYRQSLGQGPEFLIYFQGTGAADDSGLPNDRFFAVRPEGSVSTLKIQRTERGDSAVYLCASSLGPFAALETQYFGPGTRLLVL.

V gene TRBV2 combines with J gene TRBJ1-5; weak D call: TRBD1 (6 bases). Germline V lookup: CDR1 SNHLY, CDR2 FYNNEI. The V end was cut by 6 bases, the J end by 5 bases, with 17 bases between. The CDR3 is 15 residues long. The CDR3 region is CASRGTGTPYQPQHF. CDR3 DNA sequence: TGTGCCAGCAGGGGAACCGGGACACCATATCAGCCCCAGCATTTT.

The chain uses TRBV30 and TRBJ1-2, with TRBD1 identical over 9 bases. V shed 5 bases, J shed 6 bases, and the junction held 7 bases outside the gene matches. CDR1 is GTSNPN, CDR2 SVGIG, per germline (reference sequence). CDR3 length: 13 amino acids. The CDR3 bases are TGTGCCTGGGGAAAAGGGACAGGGCATGGCTACACCTTC. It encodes CAWGKGTGHGYTF. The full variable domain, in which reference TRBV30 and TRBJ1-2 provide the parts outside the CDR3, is SQTIHQWPATLVQPVGSPLSLECTVEGTSNPNLYWYRQAAGRGLQLLFYSVGIGQISSEVPQNLSASRPQDRQFILSSKKLLLSDSGFYLCAWGKGTGHGYTFGSGTRLTVV.

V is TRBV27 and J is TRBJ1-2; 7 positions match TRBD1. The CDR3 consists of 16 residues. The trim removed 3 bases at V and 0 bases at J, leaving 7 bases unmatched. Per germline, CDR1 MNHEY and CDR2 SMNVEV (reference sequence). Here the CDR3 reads CASSLLRGLTNYGYTF. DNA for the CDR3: TGTGCCAGCAGTTTGTTAAGGGGGCTAACTAACTATGGCTACACCTTC.

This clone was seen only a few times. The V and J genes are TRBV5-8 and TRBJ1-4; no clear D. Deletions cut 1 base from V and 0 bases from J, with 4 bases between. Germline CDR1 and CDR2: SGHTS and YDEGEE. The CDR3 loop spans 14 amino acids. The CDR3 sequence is CASSLWATNEKLFF. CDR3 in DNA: TGTGCCAGCAGCTTGTGGGCAACTAATGAAAAACTGTTTTTT.

The CDR3 DNA reads TGCGCCAGTAATCCTCTAGCGGGAGGCTACAATGAGCAGTTCTTC. It encodes CASNPLAGGYNEQFF. The rearrangement links TRBV5-1 to TRBJ2-1; 11 bases align to TRBD2. V gave up 8 bases and J gave up 3 bases; unmatched junction bases: 7. This CDR3 comprises 15 residues. CDR1 is SGHRS and CDR2 is YFSETQ in the germline V gene. Full variable domain (remainder filled in from reference TRBV5-1 and TRBJ2-1): KAGVTQTPRYLIKTRGQQVTLSCSPISGHRSVSWYQQTPGQGLQFLFEYFSETQRNKGNFPGRFSGRQFSNSRSEMNVSTLELGDSALYLCASNPLAGGYNEQFFGPGTRLTVL.

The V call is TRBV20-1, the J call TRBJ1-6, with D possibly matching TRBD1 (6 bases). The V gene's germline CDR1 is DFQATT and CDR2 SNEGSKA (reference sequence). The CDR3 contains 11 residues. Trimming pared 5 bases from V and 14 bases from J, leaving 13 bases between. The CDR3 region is CSAEGGSALHF. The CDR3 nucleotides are TGCAGTGCTGAAGGGGGTTCTGCCCTCCACTTT.

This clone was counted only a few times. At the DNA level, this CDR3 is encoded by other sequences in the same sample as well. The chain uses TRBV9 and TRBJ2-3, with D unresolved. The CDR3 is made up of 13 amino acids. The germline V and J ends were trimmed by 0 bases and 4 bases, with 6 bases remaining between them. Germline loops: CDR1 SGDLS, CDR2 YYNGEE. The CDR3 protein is CASSVEGADTQYF. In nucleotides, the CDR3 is TGTGCCAGCAGCGTAGAAGGCGCAGATACGCAGTATTTT.

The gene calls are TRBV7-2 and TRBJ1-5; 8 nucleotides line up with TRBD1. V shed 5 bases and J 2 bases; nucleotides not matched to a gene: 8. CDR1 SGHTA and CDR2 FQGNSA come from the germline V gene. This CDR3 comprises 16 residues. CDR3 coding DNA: TGTGCCAGCAGCGGACAGGGAGGGATTGGCAATCAGCCCCAGCATTTT. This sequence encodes CASSGQGGIGNQPQHF.